This T cell receptor (beta chain) is from a study of molecular identifiers for immune sequencing clone quantification. Overall study results and limits: In cases of identical TCR molecules sharing a barcode, highly expanded clone sizes could be underestimated.

It was from 20,000 to 1,000,000 sorted cells, with 10%, 30% or 50% RNA, that naive CD8 libraries came. This clonotype was counted many times. The antigen is not known. As previously described, bulk TCR libraries were made using listed TCR primers. TCRdb itself ran the PCR reads through MiXCR, one entry per CDR3 protein. Of about 10,000 distinct CDR3 sequences listed, about a fifth are singletons. Germline V gene lookup returns CDR1 SEHNR and CDR2 FQNEAQ (reference sequence). Between the trimmed V and J ends, which lost 10 bases and 8 bases, there was a span of 15 bases. This CDR3 contains 12 residues. The specimen sequenced was naive CD8+ T cells from blood, with Jurkat cell RNA spiked in. The subset denotes: FACS-sorted CD8+CD4-CCR7+CD45RA+ naive T cells. The TCR comes from a human donor in good health. Some libraries in this study had Jurkat cell RNA spiked in. This chain uses TRBV7-9 with TRBJ2-1; D is uncertain. CDR3 amino acids: CATSPGPHEQFF. As DNA, the CDR3 is TGTGCCACCTCCCCGGGCCCTCATGAGCAGTTCTTC.